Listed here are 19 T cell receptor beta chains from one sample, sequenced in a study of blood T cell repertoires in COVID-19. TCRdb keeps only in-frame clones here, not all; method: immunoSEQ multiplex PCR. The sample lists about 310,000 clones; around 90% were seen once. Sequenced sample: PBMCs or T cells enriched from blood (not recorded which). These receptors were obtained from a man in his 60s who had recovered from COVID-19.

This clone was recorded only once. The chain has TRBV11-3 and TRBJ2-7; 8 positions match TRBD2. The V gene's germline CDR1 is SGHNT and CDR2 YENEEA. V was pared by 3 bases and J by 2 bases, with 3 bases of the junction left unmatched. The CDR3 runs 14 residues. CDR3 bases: TGTGCCAGCAGCTTGAGCGGGAGACCCTACGAGCAGTACTTC. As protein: CASSLSGRPYEQYF.

Here the CDR3 reads CASSVVTGANEAFF. The CDR3 DNA follows: TGTGCCAGCAGCGTAGTGACAGGGGCCAATGAAGCTTTCTTT. The rearrangement uses TRBV9 and TRBJ1-1; 8 bases agree with TRBD1. The CDR3 totals 14 residues. Looked up from germline, CDR1 is SGDLS and CDR2 is YYNGEE. With 0 bases clipped from V and 7 bases from J, the junction kept 5 bases outside the gene matches.

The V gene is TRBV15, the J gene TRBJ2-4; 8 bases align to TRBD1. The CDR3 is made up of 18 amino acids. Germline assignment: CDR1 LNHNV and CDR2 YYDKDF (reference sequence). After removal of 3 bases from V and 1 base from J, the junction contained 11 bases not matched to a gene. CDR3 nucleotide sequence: TGTGCCACCAGCAGGGCGTGGACAGGGAGTTTGGCCAAAAACATTCAGTACTTC. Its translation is CATSRAWTGSLAKNIQYF.

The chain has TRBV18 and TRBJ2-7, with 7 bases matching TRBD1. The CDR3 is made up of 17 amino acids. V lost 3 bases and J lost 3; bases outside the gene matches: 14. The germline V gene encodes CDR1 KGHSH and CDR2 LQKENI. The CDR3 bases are TGTGCCAGCTCACCCACTCACAAGACAGGGAAATTCTACGAGCAGTACTTC. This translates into CASSPTHKTGKFYEQYF.

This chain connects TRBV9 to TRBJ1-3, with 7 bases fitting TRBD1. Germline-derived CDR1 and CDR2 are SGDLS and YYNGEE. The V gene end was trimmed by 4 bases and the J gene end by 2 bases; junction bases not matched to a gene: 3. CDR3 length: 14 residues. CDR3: CASSRQGAGNTIYF. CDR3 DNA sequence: TGTGCCAGCAGCAGACAGGGAGCTGGAAACACCATATATTTT.

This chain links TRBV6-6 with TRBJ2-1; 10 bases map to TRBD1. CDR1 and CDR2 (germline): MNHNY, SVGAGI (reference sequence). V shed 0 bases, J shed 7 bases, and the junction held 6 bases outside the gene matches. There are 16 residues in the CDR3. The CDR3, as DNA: TGTGCCAGCAGTTACTCCCGGGACAGGGGAGAAAATGAGCAGTTCTTC. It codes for CASSYSRDRGENEQFF.

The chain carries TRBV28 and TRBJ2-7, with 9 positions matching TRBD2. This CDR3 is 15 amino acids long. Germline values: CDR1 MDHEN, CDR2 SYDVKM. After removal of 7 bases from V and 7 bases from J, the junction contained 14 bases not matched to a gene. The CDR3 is CASTLGGSGSSEQYF. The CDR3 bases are TGTGCCAGCACCCTAGGAGGTAGCGGGAGTTCGGAGCAGTACTTC.

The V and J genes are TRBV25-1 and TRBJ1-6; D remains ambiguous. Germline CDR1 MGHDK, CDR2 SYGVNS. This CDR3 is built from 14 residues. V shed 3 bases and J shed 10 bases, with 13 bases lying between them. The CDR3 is CASSEGIISSPLHF. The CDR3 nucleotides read TGTGCCAGCAGTGAGGGCATAATCTCCTCACCCCTCCACTTT.

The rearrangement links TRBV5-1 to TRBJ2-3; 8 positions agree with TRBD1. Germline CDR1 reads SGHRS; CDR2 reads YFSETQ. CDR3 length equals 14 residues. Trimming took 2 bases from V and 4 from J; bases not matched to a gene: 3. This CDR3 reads CASSFSRGPDTQYF. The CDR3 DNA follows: TGCGCCAGCAGCTTCAGCAGGGGGCCAGATACGCAGTATTTT.

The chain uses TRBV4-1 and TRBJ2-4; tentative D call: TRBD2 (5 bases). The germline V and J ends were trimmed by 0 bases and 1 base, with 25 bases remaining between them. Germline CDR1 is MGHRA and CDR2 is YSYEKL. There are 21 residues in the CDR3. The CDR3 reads CASSQDGGLVWDFLAKNIQYF. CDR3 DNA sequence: TGCGCCAGCAGCCAAGATGGAGGTTTAGTTTGGGATTTTCTTGCCAAAAACATTCAGTACTTC.

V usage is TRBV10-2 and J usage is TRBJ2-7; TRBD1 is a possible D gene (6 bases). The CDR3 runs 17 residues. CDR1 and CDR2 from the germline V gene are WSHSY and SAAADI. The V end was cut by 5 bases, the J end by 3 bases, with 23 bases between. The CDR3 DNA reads TGCGCCAGCAGTTTGGGAAGACAGGACGGGGCGATCTACGAGCAGTACTTC. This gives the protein CASSLGRQDGAIYEQYF.

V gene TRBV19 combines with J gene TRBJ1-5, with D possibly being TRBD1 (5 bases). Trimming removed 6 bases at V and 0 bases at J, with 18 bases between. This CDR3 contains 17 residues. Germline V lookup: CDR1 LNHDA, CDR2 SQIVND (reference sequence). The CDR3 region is CASSLGGTRPSNQPQHF. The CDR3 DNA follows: TGTGCCAGTAGCCTTGGGGGGACTAGACCTAGCAATCAGCCCCAGCATTTT.

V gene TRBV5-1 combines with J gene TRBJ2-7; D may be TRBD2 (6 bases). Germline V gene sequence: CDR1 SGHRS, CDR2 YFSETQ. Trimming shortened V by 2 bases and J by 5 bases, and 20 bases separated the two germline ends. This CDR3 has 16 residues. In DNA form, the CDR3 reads TGCGCCAGCAGCTTCGATAAAGCGGGTCCCTGGGACGAGCAGTACTTC. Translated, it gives CASSFDKAGPWDEQYF.

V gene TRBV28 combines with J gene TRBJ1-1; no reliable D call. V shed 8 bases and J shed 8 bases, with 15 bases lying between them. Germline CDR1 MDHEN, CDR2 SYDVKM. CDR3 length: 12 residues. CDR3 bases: TGTGCCAGCCAATATCGATACCTAGAAGCTTTCTTT. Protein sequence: CASQYRYLEAFF.

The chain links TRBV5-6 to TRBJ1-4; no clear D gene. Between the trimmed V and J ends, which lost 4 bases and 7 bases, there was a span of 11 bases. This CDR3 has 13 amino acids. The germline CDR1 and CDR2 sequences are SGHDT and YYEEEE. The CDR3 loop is CASSPGYGEKLFF. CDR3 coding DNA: TGTGCCAGCAGCCCGGGTTACGGTGAAAAACTGTTTTTT.

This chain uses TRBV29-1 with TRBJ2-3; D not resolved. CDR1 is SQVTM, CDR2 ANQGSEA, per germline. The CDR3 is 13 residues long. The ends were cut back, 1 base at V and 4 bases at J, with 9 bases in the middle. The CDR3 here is CSVEAQSSDTQYF. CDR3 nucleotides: TGCAGCGTTGAAGCTCAAAGCTCAGATACGCAGTATTTT.

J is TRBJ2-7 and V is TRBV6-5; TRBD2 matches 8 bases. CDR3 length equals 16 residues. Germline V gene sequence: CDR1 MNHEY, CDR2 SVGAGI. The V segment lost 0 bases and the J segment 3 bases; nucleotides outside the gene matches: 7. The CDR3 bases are TGTGCCAGCAGTTACTCGGGACTAGTGAGGTTCTACGAGCAGTACTTC. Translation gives CASSYSGLVRFYEQYF.

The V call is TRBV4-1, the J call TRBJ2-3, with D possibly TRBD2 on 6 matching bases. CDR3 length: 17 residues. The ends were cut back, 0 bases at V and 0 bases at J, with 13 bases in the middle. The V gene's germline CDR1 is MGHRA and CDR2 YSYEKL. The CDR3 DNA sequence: TGCGCCAGCAGCCAAGATAGAGGGACTGCTAGCACAGATACGCAGTATTTT. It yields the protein CASSQDRGTASTDTQYF.

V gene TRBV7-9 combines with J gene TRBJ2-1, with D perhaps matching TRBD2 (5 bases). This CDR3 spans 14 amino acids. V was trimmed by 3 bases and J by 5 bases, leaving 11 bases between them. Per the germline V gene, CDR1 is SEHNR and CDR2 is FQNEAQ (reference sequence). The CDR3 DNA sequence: TGTGCCAGCAGCTTGGAGGTGGGCCACAATGAGCAGTTCTTC. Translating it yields CASSLEVGHNEQFF.